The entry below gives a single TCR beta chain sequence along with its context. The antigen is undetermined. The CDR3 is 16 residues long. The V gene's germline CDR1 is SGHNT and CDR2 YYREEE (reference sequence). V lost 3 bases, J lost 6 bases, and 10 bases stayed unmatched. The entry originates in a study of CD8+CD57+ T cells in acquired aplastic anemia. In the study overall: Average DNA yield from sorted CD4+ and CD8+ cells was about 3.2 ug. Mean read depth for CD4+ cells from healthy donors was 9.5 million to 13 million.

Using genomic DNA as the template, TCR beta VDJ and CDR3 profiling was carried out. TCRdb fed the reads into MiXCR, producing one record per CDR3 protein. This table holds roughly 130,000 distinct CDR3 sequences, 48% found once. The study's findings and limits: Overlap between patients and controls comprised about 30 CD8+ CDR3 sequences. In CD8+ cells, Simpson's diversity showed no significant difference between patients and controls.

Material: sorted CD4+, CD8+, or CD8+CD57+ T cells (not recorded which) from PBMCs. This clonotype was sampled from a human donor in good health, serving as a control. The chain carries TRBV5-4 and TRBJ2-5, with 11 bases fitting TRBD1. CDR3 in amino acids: CASSSKPGQGGKTQYF. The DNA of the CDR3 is TGTGCCAGCAGCTCCAAGCCGGGACAGGGGGGGAAGACCCAGTACTTC.